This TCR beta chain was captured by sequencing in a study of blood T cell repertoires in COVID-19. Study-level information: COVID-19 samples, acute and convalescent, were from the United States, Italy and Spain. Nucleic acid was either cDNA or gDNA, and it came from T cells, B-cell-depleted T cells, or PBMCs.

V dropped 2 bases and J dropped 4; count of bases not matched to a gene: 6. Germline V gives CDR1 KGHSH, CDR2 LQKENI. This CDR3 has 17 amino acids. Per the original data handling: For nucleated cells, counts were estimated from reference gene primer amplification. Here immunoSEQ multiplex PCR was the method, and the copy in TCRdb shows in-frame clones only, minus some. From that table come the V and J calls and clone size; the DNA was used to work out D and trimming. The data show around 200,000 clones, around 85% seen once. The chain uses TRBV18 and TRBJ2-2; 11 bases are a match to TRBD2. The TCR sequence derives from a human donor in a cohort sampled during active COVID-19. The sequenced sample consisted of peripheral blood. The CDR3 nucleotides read TGTGCCAGCTCACCAAGGACTAGCGGGCTCGTCACCGGGGAGCTGTTTTTT. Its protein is CASSPRTSGLVTGELFF.